The rows below give T cell receptor beta chains drawn from one sample of a study of blood T cell repertoires in COVID-19. TCRdb's copy holds only in-frame clones and misses some; the assay was immunoSEQ multiplex PCR. This table holds 85,000 to 95,000 clones, roughly 82% found once. The specimen sequenced was peripheral blood. The origin of the receptors is a human donor in a cohort sampled during active COVID-19. Both conserved end residues are part of each CDR3. D genes are given only for firm matches. Clone size is given for some rows only: seen once, a few or many times, or a class if the clone is expanded.

TRBV4-3	.	.	TRBJ2-6	CASSQAGRGANVLTF	TGCGCCAGCAGCCAAGCCGGGAGAGGGGCCAACGTCCTGACTTTC
TRBV12-3/TRBV12-4	once	TRBD2	TRBJ2-1	CASALLAATEQFF	TGTGCCAGCGCGTTGCTAGCGGCCACTGAGCAGTTCTTC
TRBV7-9	.	.	TRBJ1-1	CASTKRGEGTEAFF	TGTGCCAGCACCAAGAGGGGGGAGGGCACTGAAGCTTTCTTT
TRBV10-1	.	TRBD1	TRBJ2-2	CASSPDRAGELFF	TGCGCCAGCAGTCCCGACAGGGCCGGGGAGCTGTTTTTT
TRBV3-1/TRBV3-2	.	TRBD1	TRBJ2-1	CASSQVLAGGNEQFF	TGTGCCAGCAGCCAAGTCTTGGCAGGGGGCAATGAGCAGTTCTTC
TRBV5-8	.	TRBD1	TRBJ2-7	CASSVGQVFSYEQYF	TGTGCCAGCAGCGTCGGACAGGTATTTTCCTACGAGCAGTACTTC
TRBV10-3	.	.	TRBJ2-5	CAISETGNGGETQYF	TGTGCCATCAGTGAGACAGGGAACGGAGGAGAGACCCAGTACTTC
TRBV9	once	TRBD2	TRBJ2-5	CASGPSPSGVETQYF	TGTGCCAGCGGCCCAAGTCCTAGCGGGGTAGAGACCCAGTACTTC
TRBV4-2	.	.	TRBJ2-7	CASSQESIYEQYF	TGTGCCAGCAGCCAAGAAAGCATCTACGAGCAGTACTTC
TRBV6-2/TRBV6-3	.	.	TRBJ2-7	CASSYSDTYEQYF	TGTGCCAGCAGTTACTCGGACACCTACGAGCAGTACTTC
TRBV7-8	.	TRBD1	TRBJ2-5	CASSDTGGRETQYF	TGTGCCAGCAGCGATACAGGGGGACGCGAGACCCAGTACTTC
TRBV7-2	few	TRBD2	TRBJ2-3	CASSLALRGGVDTQYF	TGTGCCAGCAGCTTAGCGCTCCGGGGGGGCGTAGATACGCAGTATTTT
TRBV11-2	.	.	TRBJ2-1	CASSLSLGANYNEQFF	TGTGCCAGCAGCTTGTCATTGGGGGCAAACTACAATGAGCAGTTCTTC
TRBV27	.	TRBD2	TRBJ2-5	CASSLRTSGSYETQYF	TGTGCCAGCAGTTTAAGGACTAGCGGGAGTTATGAGACCCAGTACTTC
TRBV19	.	TRBD2	TRBJ2-2	CASSIATSGNTGELFF	TGTGCCAGTAGTATTGCAACTAGCGGGAACACCGGGGAGCTGTTTTTT
TRBV4-3	.	.	TRBJ2-3	CASSQFTSNTDTQYF	TGCGCCAGCAGCCAATTTACTAGCAACACAGATACGCAGTATTTT
TRBV29-1	.	TRBD2	TRBJ2-1	CSVPSGVSSYNEQFF	TGCAGCGTTCCTAGCGGGGTCAGCTCCTACAATGAGCAGTTCTTC
TRBV4-3	.	TRBD2	TRBJ2-7	CASSPTSGGVEQYF	TGCGCCAGCAGCCCGACTAGCGGGGGGGTTGAGCAGTACTTC
TRBV2	.	.	TRBJ2-2	CASSEQNTGELFF	TGTGCCAGCAGTGAACAGAACACCGGGGAGCTGTTTTTT
TRBV18	.	TRBD2	TRBJ2-5	CASSPQRGSGRGGETQYF	TGTGCCAGCTCACCCCAGCGGGGTAGCGGGAGGGGGGGGGAGACCCAGTACTTC
TRBV5-4	few	TRBD1	TRBJ2-7	CASSKTGTGSYEQYF	TGTGCCAGCAGCAAGACCGGGACAGGGTCCTACGAGCAGTACTTC
TRBV18	few	.	TRBJ1-5	CASSPGSNSNQPQHF	TGTGCCAGCTCACCGGGCAGTAATAGCAATCAGCCCCAGCATTTT
TRBV10-3	.	TRBD2	TRBJ2-1	CAINQRGGPYNEQFF	TGTGCCATCAATCAGCGGGGGGGCCCATACAATGAGCAGTTCTTC
TRBV9	once	.	TRBJ2-3	CASSRGDTQYF	TGTGCCAGCAGCCGGGGGGATACGCAGTATTTT
TRBV20-1	.	.	TRBJ1-5	CSASPGGNQPQHF	TGCAGTGCTAGTCCGGGGGGCAATCAGCCCCAGCATTTT
TRBV5-1	.	.	TRBJ1-2	CASSLGGQINYGYTF	TGCGCCAGCAGCTTGGGGGGACAAATTAACTATGGCTACACCTTC
TRBV4-3	.	TRBD2	TRBJ2-7	CASSLDRGSRYEQYF	TGCGCCAGCAGCCTTGATCGCGGGAGTAGGTACGAGCAGTACTTC
TRBV2	.	.	TRBJ2-3	CASRVIPAGTDTQYF	TGTGCCAGCAGGGTCATCCCCGCGGGCACAGATACGCAGTATTTT
TRBV25-1	.	.	TRBJ1-2	CASSPTGKYGYTF	TGTGCCAGCAGCCCCACAGGGAAGTATGGCTACACCTTC
TRBV27	few	.	TRBJ2-7	CASSLGGDRYEQYF	TGTGCCAGCAGTTTAGGGGGGGACAGGTACGAGCAGTACTTC
TRBV7-9	.	TRBD2	TRBJ2-5	CASSPAGGQETQYF	TGTGCCAGCAGCCCCGCGGGAGGCCAAGAGACCCAGTACTTC
TRBV24-1	.	TRBD2	TRBJ2-7	CATSDPTSGNYEQYF	TGTGCCACCAGTGACCCCACTAGCGGTAATTACGAGCAGTACTTC
TRBV28	.	.	TRBJ2-6	CASSSGLISGANVLTF	TGTGCCAGCAGTTCCGGACTGATTTCTGGGGCCAACGTCCTGACTTTC
TRBV2	.	.	TRBJ2-7	CASTLLQVSYEQYF	TGTGCCAGCACCTTACTTCAGGTTTCCTACGAGCAGTACTTC
TRBV5-1	.	.	TRBJ2-7	CASSSGQSYEQYF	TGCGCCAGCAGCTCCGGACAGTCCTACGAGCAGTACTTC
TRBV3-1/TRBV3-2	.	TRBD1	TRBJ2-7	CASSQGAGGSYEQYF	TGTGCCAGCAGCCAAGGCGCAGGGGGCTCCTACGAGCAGTACTTC
TRBV3-1/TRBV3-2	once	TRBD2	TRBJ2-2	CASNLAGATGELFF	TGTGCCAGCAACCTAGCGGGAGCCACCGGGGAGCTGTTTTTT
TRBV30	.	.	TRBJ1-1	CAWSTVNTEAFF	TGTGCCTGGTCGACAGTTAACACTGAAGCTTTCTTT
TRBV6-6	.	.	TRBJ1-2	CASSYEGGGGYTF	TGTGCCAGCAGTTACGAGGGGGGGGGCGGCTACACCTTC
TRBV15	.	.	TRBJ1-5	CATSRGGGNQPQHF	TGTGCCACCAGCAGAGGGGGGGGGAATCAGCCCCAGCATTTT
TRBV25-1	once	.	TRBJ1-1	CASSEYGGSTEAFF	TGTGCCAGCAGTGAATATGGGGGGTCGACTGAAGCTTTCTTT
TRBV25-1	.	.	TRBJ2-7	CASSEYTMAYEQYF	TGTGCCAGCAGTGAATATACAATGGCCTACGAGCAGTACTTC
TRBV6-5	.	.	TRBJ1-5	CASSYSQGRQPQHF	TGTGCCAGCAGTTACTCGCAGGGCCGCCAGCCCCAGCATTTT
TRBV6-5	.	.	TRBJ1-2	CASSYRQSYGYTF	TGTGCCAGCAGTTACCGACAGTCCTATGGCTACACCTTC
TRBV5-4	few	.	TRBJ1-1	CASSSRAEAFF	TGTGCCAGCAGCTCAAGAGCTGAAGCTTTCTTT
TRBV7-8	.	.	TRBJ2-2	CASSPVTTGELFF	TGTGCCAGCAGCCCCGTGACTACCGGGGAGCTGTTTTTT
TRBV11-2	.	TRBD2	TRBJ2-7	CASSAGLAGEITYEQYF	TGTGCCAGCAGCGCCGGACTAGCGGGGGAAATAACCTACGAGCAGTACTTC
TRBV7-2	.	TRBD2	TRBJ2-7	CASKPEPSGRGEQYF	TGTGCCAGCAAGCCAGAGCCTAGCGGGAGAGGCGAGCAGTACTTC
TRBV28	.	.	TRBJ2-6	CASSPAGSGANVLTF	TGTGCCAGCAGTCCCGCAGGGTCTGGGGCCAACGTCCTGACTTTC